This T cell receptor beta chain emerged from a study of OX40 agonist ivuxolimab in advanced cancers. Produced via immunoSEQ multiplex PCR; TCRdb's table is partial and in-frame only. This sample has 70,000 to 95,000 clones; around four fifths occur once, and the top ten carry 0.76%. The CDR3 runs 15 residues. The V end was cut by 4 bases, the J end by 3 bases, with 16 bases between. Germline loops: CDR1 SGHNT, CDR2 YYREEE (reference sequence). This sequence was found in an adult with an advanced solid tumor such as melanoma, head and neck, liver or kidney cancer. This specimen was CD4+ or CD8+ T cells sorted from blood, taken in a trial of the OX40 agonist ivuxolimab. The V call is TRBV5-4, the J call TRBJ1-1; D not resolved. The CDR3 DNA follows: TGTGCCAGCAGCCCCCCAGGCCAGATGGACACTGAAGCTTTCTTT. Translation gives CASSPPGQMDTEAFF. The complete variable domain, with remaining parts taken from reference TRBV5-4 and TRBJ1-1, reads ETGVTQSPTHLIKTRGQQVTLRCSSQSGHNTVSWYQQALGQGPQFIFQYYREEENGRGNFPPRFSGLQFPNYSSELNVNALELDDSALYLCASSPPGQMDTEAFFGQGTRLTVV.